This T cell receptor (beta chain) was recorded in a study of CD8 T cells in Susac syndrome. Study-level findings and limits: In its TCR sequencing and HLA analysis, the study acknowledged that the number of individuals was relatively small.

V was cut by 5 bases and J by 6 bases, with 7 bases left in between. The CDR3 is 12 residues long. This clonotype occurred a few times. Its antigen is unknown. Random-hexamer reverse transcription was applied to roughly 0.45 to 1 ug RNA. TCR beta CDR3 was amplified by immunoSEQ covering 54 Vbeta and 13 Jbeta. TCRdb reprocessed the immunoSEQ multiplex PCR reads via MiXCR and lists one record per CDR3 protein. The sample yields roughly 400,000 distinct CDR3 sequences, approximately 85% seen once. The chain carries TRBV12-3 or TRBV12-4 and TRBJ2-2; D unresolved. This sequence originates from a human donor with multiple sclerosis. The sequencing sample was made of CD8+ T cells from PBMCs. The CDR3 reads CASSRFPGELFF. Here the CDR3 DNA reads TGTGCCAGCAGTAGGTTCCCCGGGGAGCTGTTTTTT.